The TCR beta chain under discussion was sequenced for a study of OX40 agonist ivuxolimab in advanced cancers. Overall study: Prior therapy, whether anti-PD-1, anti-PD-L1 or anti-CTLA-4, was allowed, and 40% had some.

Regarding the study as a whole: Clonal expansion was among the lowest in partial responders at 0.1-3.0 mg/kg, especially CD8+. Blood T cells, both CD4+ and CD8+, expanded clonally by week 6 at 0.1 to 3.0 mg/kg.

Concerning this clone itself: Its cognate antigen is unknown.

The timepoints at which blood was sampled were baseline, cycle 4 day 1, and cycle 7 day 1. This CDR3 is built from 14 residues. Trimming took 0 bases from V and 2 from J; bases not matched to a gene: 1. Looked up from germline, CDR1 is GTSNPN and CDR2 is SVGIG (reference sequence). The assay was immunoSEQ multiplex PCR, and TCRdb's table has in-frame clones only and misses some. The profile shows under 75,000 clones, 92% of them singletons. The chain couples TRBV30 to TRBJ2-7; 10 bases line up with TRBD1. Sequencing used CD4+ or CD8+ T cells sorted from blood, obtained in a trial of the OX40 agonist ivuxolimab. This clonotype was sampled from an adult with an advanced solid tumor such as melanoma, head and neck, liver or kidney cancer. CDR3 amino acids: CAWSVGQGAYEQYF. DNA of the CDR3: TGTGCCTGGAGTGTAGGACAGGGGGCCTACGAGCAGTACTTC.